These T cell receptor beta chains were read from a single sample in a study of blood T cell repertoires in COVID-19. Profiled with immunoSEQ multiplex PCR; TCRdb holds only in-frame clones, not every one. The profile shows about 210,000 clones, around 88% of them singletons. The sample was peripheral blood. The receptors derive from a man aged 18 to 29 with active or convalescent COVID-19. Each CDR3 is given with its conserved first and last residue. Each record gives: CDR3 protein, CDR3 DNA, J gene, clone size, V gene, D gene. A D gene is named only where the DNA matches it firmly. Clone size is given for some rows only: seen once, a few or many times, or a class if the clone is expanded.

CASQWQGSYEQYF,TGTGCCAGCCAGTGGCAGGGCTCCTACGAGCAGTACTTC,TRBJ2-7,NA,TRBV7-8,NA
CASSREVAGVTGELFF,TGTGCCAGCAGCCGGGAGGTAGCGGGAGTTACCGGGGAGCTGTTTTTT,TRBJ2-2,NA,TRBV11-2,TRBD2
CATSDGQGARGYTF,TGTGCCACCAGTGACGGACAGGGGGCGCGTGGCTACACCTTC,TRBJ1-2,NA,TRBV24-1,TRBD1
CASRDQAGIGKLLGTGELFF,TGTGCCAGCAGAGACCAAGCGGGAATTGGAAAGCTTTTAGGGACCGGGGAGCTGTTTTTT,TRBJ2-2,NA,TRBV27,TRBD2
CASSLKQGEAGYTF,TGTGCCAGCTCGCTGAAACAGGGGGAAGCTGGCTACACCTTC,TRBJ1-2,NA,TRBV18,TRBD1
CASSPGTSGNEQYF,TGTGCCAGCAGCCCCGGGACTAGCGGTAACGAGCAGTACTTC,TRBJ2-7,NA,TRBV7-2,TRBD2
CASMGLAGVITGELFF,TGTGCCAGCATGGGACTAGCGGGAGTAATTACCGGGGAGCTGTTTTTT,TRBJ2-2,once,TRBV11-2,TRBD2
CAWSLGTYSYEQYF,TGTGCCTGGAGCCTCGGGACATATTCCTACGAGCAGTACTTC,TRBJ2-7,NA,TRBV30,NA
CASSSTEKRYNSPLHF,TGTGCCAGCAGTTCGACAGAAAAGAGGTATAATTCACCCCTCCACTTT,TRBJ1-6,NA,TRBV28,NA
CATRGRETYNEQFF,TGTGCCACCAGGGGGCGGGAGACCTACAATGAGCAGTTCTTC,TRBJ2-1,NA,TRBV15,TRBD2
CASSLGGTEPGSGNTIYF,TGCGCCAGCAGCTTGGGGGGGACAGAGCCCGGGTCTGGAAACACCATATATTTT,TRBJ1-3,few,TRBV5-1,TRBD1